This entry lists 25 T cell receptor beta chains sequenced from one sample in a study of long-term antiretroviral therapy in people with HIV. Sequencing relied on immunoSEQ assay v3.0, run at survey level. The repertoire was sequenced with immunoSEQ multiplex PCR; TCRdb's copy has only in-frame clones and lacks some. In the table there are roughly 20,000 clones, around 80% of which are singletons. The material was unsorted PBMCs, obtained at the start of antiretroviral therapy, before treatment. The receptors here all came from a woman in her forties with HIV.

The CDR3 DNA follows: TGTGCCTGGAGCCCGACCCTTGTTGAAAAACTGTTTTTT. It specifies CAWSPTLVEKLFF. The V and J genes are TRBV30 and TRBJ1-4, with unresolved D. The CDR3 sequence is 13 residues long. The germline V and J ends were trimmed by 3 bases and 7 bases, with 12 bases remaining between them. Germline CDR1 GTSNPN, CDR2 SVGIG (reference sequence).

V usage is TRBV5-6 and J usage is TRBJ2-1, with D unclear. The germline V and J ends were trimmed by 1 base and 7 bases, with 3 bases remaining between them. This CDR3 contains 11 residues. CDR1 SGHDT and CDR2 YYEEEE come from the germline V gene. The CDR3 coding sequence is TGTGCCAGCAGCTTGACTAATGAGCAGTTCTTC. Amino acids: CASSLTNEQFF.

The chain couples TRBV30 to TRBJ2-5, with a possible D match to TRBD2 (5 bases). The CDR3 loop spans 14 amino acids. Trimming removed 3 bases at V and 5 bases at J, with 16 bases between. CDR1 is GTSNPN, CDR2 SVGIG, per germline (reference sequence). The CDR3 is CAWREGGVQETQYF. The CDR3 coding sequence is TGTGCCTGGAGGGAAGGAGGAGTCCAGGAGACCCAGTACTTC.

The chain joins TRBV13 to TRBJ2-3; 10 bases map to TRBD2. The V segment lost 9 bases and the J segment 6 bases; nucleotides outside the gene matches: 15. This CDR3 spans 16 amino acids. Per germline, CDR1 PRHDT and CDR2 FYEKMQ (reference sequence). CDR3 in amino acids: CASTRRLAGVGDTQYF. Here the CDR3 DNA reads TGTGCCAGTACCCGCAGGCTAGCGGGGGTTGGGGATACGCAGTATTTT.

Comments on this clone: Germline is not matched at one junction end, which may reflect a read error. The CDR3 is CAWILRAAPVPPFF. CDR3 nucleotide sequence: TGTGCCTGGATTCTTCGGGCGGCGCCGGTTCCACCCTTTTTT. The genes are TRBV30 and TRBJ1-1, with no clear D. CDR1 is GTSNPN and CDR2 is SVGIG in the germline V gene (reference sequence). CDR3 length: 14 amino acids.

The chain joins TRBV7-9 to TRBJ2-2; 9 bases match TRBD2. In germline, CDR1 is SEHNR, CDR2 FQNEAQ (reference sequence). This CDR3 region has 15 residues. The V segment lost 5 bases and the J segment 3 bases; nucleotides outside the gene matches: 4. The CDR3 DNA follows: TGTGCCAGCAGCCCTAGCGGGGTGGACACCGGGGAGCTGTTTTTT. Translated, it gives CASSPSGVDTGELFF.

This chain links TRBV6-1 with TRBJ2-1, with 10 nucleotides matching TRBD1. This CDR3 contains 13 residues. V shed 8 bases, J shed 8 bases, and the junction held 6 bases outside the gene matches. Germline values: CDR1 MNHNS, CDR2 SASEGT. This chain's CDR3 is CASGGQGQDEQFF. The CDR3 DNA is TGTGCCAGCGGGGGACAGGGGCAGGATGAGCAGTTCTTC.

The rearrangement links TRBV7-2 to TRBJ1-1; weak D call: TRBD1 (6 bases). Germline-derived CDR1 and CDR2 are SGHTA and FQGNSA. Trimming shortened V by 1 base and J by 4 bases, and 13 bases separated the two germline ends. CDR3 length: 15 amino acids. This CDR3 is CASSLGVGGFTEAFF. In DNA form, the CDR3 reads TGTGCCAGCAGCTTAGGTGTAGGGGGATTCACTGAAGCTTTCTTT.

V is TRBV4-3 and J is TRBJ2-3; 10 bases agree with TRBD2. Germline loops: CDR1 LGHNA, CDR2 YSLEER. This CDR3 comprises 16 residues. V dropped 0 bases and J dropped 2; count of bases not matched to a gene: 2. CDR3 sequence reads: CASSQDLAGATDTQYF. The CDR3 bases are TGCGCCAGCAGCCAAGATCTAGCGGGGGCCACAGATACGCAGTATTTT.

V and J are TRBV28 and TRBJ1-2; TRBD1 matches 7 bases. The CDR3 sequence is 14 residues long. The junction had 3 bases not matched to a gene; V was cut back by 3 bases and J by 2 bases. The germline gives CDR1 MDHEN, CDR2 SYDVKM. The CDR3 DNA follows: TGTGCCAGCAGTTTGACAGGGCCAAACTATGGCTACACCTTC. Translation gives CASSLTGPNYGYTF.

CDR3 region: CASSLRPGLADFVNEQFF. In nucleotides, the CDR3 is TGCGCCAGCAGCTTGAGGCCGGGACTAGCGGATTTCGTGAATGAGCAGTTCTTC. The V call is TRBV5-1, the J call TRBJ2-1, with 11 positions matching TRBD2. The trim removed 1 base at V and 7 bases at J, leaving 13 bases unmatched. This CDR3 is built from 18 residues. Germline CDR1 and CDR2: SGHRS and YFSETQ.

The chain joins TRBV11-2 to TRBJ1-1; TRBD1 matches 8 bases. Trimming removed 5 bases from V and 1 base from J; junction bases left unmatched: 3. Germline lookup yields CDR1 SGHAT and CDR2 FQNNGV. The CDR3 has 14 residues. CDR3 sequence (DNA): TGTGCCAGCAGCGGGACAGGCAGGAACACTGAAGCTTTCTTT. Translated: CASSGTGRNTEAFF.

The chain joins TRBV11-3 to TRBJ2-3, with 12 bases aligning to TRBD2. The CDR3 has 14 residues. V lost 5 bases to trimming and J lost 6 bases; unmatched junction nucleotides: 3. Germline CDR1 and CDR2: SGHNT and YENEEA. For the CDR3, the DNA is TGTGCCAGCAGCCGGACTAGCGGGGAGGATACGCAGTATTTT. Translating it yields CASSRTSGEDTQYF.

This sequence joins TRBV19 and TRBJ2-1; 7 bases align to TRBD2. Trimming removed 3 bases from V and 3 bases from J; junction bases left unmatched: 11. CDR1 LNHDA and CDR2 SQIVND come from the germline V gene (reference sequence). There are 17 residues in the CDR3. In nucleotides, the CDR3 is TGTGCCAGTAGTATGGGGCTTGGAGCGGGATTCTACAATGAGCAGTTCTTC. Protein sequence: CASSMGLGAGFYNEQFF.

The rearrangement uses TRBV27 and TRBJ2-7; possible D gene TRBD1, 6 bases. This CDR3 is built from 17 residues. Germline V gene sequence: CDR1 MNHEY, CDR2 SMNVEV (reference sequence). The V end was cut by 2 bases, the J end by 1 base, with 18 bases between. CDR3: CASSLNIRDTISYEQYF. CDR3 DNA: TGTGCCAGCAGTTTAAACATCCGGGACACAATTTCCTACGAGCAGTACTTC.

This clone has a handful of counts. The chain links TRBV5-4 to TRBJ2-1; the match to TRBD2 covers 9 bases. V shed 5 bases and J 10 bases; nucleotides not matched to a gene: 16. The germline V gene has CDR1 SGHNT and CDR2 YYREEE (reference sequence). The CDR3 loop spans 16 amino acids. The DNA of the CDR3 is TGTGCCAGCAGGGGTGACCTGAGCGGGGGGCCCCCAGAGCAGTTCTTC. Protein sequence: CASRGDLSGGPPEQFF.

This chain uses TRBV6-1 with TRBJ1-1, with a possible D match to TRBD1 (6 bases). V was pared by 2 bases and J by 11 bases, with 12 bases between. Germline V CDR1 and CDR2: MNHNS, SASEGT. The CDR3 extends over 12 amino acids. The CDR3 nucleotides are TGTGCCAGCAGTGAAAGGGGGGTAATGGCTTTCTTT. Protein product: CASSERGVMAFF.

As concerns this clone: The sample has other DNA sequences that encode this CDR3 too. The V gene is TRBV7-9, the J gene TRBJ1-1; the match to TRBD1 covers 10 bases. V was pared by 5 bases and J by 5 bases, with 2 bases of the junction left unmatched. The V gene's germline CDR1 is SEHNR and CDR2 FQNEAQ (reference sequence). This CDR3 has 13 residues. DNA of the CDR3: TGTGCCAGCAGCCCGGGACAGGGGACTGAAGCTTTCTTT. Translated, it gives CASSPGQGTEAFF.

This clone appeared a few times. V and J are TRBV5-1 and TRBJ1-1; 9 bases align to TRBD1. V dropped 1 base and J dropped 5; count of bases not matched to a gene: 6. The CDR3 is 15 residues long. Germline CDR1 SGHRS, CDR2 YFSETQ. CDR3 nucleotide sequence: TGCGCCAGCAGCTTGACGGGACAGGGTGGGACTGAAGCTTTCTTT. Residues: CASSLTGQGGTEAFF.

The chain combines TRBV5-4 with TRBJ2-3; maybe TRBD2 (5 bases). The V gene's germline CDR1 is SGHNT and CDR2 YYREEE (reference sequence). The CDR3 runs 13 residues. The ends were cut back, 9 bases at V and 0 bases at J, with 11 bases in the middle. The CDR3 here is CAIRAESTDTQYF. CDR3 DNA: TGTGCCATCAGAGCGGAGAGCACAGATACGCAGTATTTT.

This clone was observed a handful of times. The CDR3 nucleotides read TGTGCCAGCAGTTACGACGGGAGCTCTGGAAACACCATATATTTT. Translating gives CASSYDGSSGNTIYF. The chain employs TRBV6-5 and TRBJ1-3; the D is unclear. Trimming removed 2 bases at V and 0 bases at J, with 8 bases between. The germline CDR1 and CDR2 sequences are MNHEY and SVGAGI. This CDR3 is 15 amino acids long.

This sequence joins TRBV2 and TRBJ2-5; D unresolved. Germline loops: CDR1 SNHLY, CDR2 FYNNEI. The V and J ends lost 2 bases and 6 bases respectively, with 16 bases between them. CDR3 length equals 15 residues. The CDR3 nucleotides are TGTGCCAGCAGTGAAATGGAAATAAATTATAAGACCCAGTACTTC. This translates into CASSEMEINYKTQYF.

The chain employs TRBV4-1 and TRBJ1-6, with a tentative D call TRBD1 (5 bases). V lost 3 bases to trimming and J lost 6 bases, with 15 bases between them. Germline CDR1 and CDR2: MGHRA and YSYEKL. The length of the CDR3 is 16 residues. This CDR3 reads CASSQYRLGANSPLHF. The CDR3 nucleotides read TGCGCCAGCAGCCAGTACAGGCTCGGGGCTAATTCACCCCTCCACTTT.

This clone was seen once. V usage is TRBV9 and J usage is TRBJ2-5, with D possibly being TRBD2 (5 bases). The CDR3 length is 13 residues. V shed 1 base and J shed 7 bases, with 11 bases lying between them. Germline-derived CDR1 and CDR2 are SGDLS and YYNGEE. The CDR3 DNA follows: TGTGCCAGCAGCGTAAATCCCGGAGGGACCCAGTACTTC. As protein: CASSVNPGGTQYF.

This chain links TRBV6-5 with TRBJ2-1, with D hard to call. V lost 7 bases and J 7 bases, leaving 20 bases between the germline ends. The CDR3 sequence is 15 residues long. Germline CDR1 reads MNHEY; CDR2 reads SVGAGI. CDR3 in amino acids: CASTEDLGFRNEQFF. In nucleotides, the CDR3 is TGTGCCAGCACCGAGGACCTAGGGTTTAGGAATGAGCAGTTCTTC.